The 5 T cell receptor beta chains below come from one sample, sequenced in a study of T cell repertoires in cytomegalovirus infection. TCRdb fed the reads into MiXCR, producing one record per CDR3 protein. The sample has around 430,000 distinct CDR3 sequences, under 55% seen once. No antigen has been assigned to these receptors. This specimen was cultured PBMCs, taken from culture after CMV antigen stimulation. The source of these receptors is a human donor in good health (CMV status not recorded). Some clones in this sample may be carry-over from other donors' samples.

V usage is TRBV7-2 and J usage is TRBJ2-7; TRBD2 aligns across 7 bases. Trimming at V came to 4 bases and at J to 2 bases, leaving 11 bases not matched to a gene. CDR1 and CDR2 (germline): SGHTA, FQGNSA. The CDR3 runs 16 residues. CDR3 DNA sequence: TGTGCCAGCAGCTACATTCCCCTAAGCGGGACCTACGAGCAGTACTTC. Amino acids: CASSYIPLSGTYEQYF.

J is TRBJ2-3 and V is TRBV5-6; 7 positions match TRBD2. J lost 3 bases, V lost 4 bases, and 8 bases had no gene match. The CDR3 runs 15 residues. Germline-derived CDR1 and CDR2 are SGHDT and YYEEEE. The CDR3 protein is CASSPGTTPTDTQYF. DNA of the CDR3: TGTGCCAGCAGCCCCGGGACTACCCCAACAGATACGCAGTATTTT.

This clonotype was seen a handful of times. The chain combines TRBV19 with TRBJ2-1, with 9 bases aligning to TRBD1. Germline CDR1 reads LNHDA; CDR2 reads SQIVND (reference sequence). The CDR3 spans 15 residues. J lost 7 bases, V lost 4 bases, and 8 bases had no gene match. CDR3 DNA sequence: TGTGCCAGTAGTAAACGCCCCGGGACAGGGAATGAGCAGTTCTTC. Translating it yields CASSKRPGTGNEQFF.

This clonotype came up a few times. This chain uses TRBV4-2 with TRBJ2-3; TRBD2 agrees at 10 bases. CDR3 length equals 17 residues. The germline gives CDR1 LGHNA, CDR2 YNFKEQ. The V gene end was trimmed by 2 bases and the J gene end by 6 bases; junction bases not matched to a gene: 11. Written as DNA, the CDR3 is TGTGCCAGCAGCCAATTCCGCCCCGGGACTAGCGAGGATACGCAGTATTTT. Protein: CASSQFRPGTSEDTQYF.

The genes are TRBV6-2 or TRBV6-3 and TRBJ2-1; tentative D call: TRBD2 (5 bases). Trimming pared 2 bases from V and 6 bases from J, leaving 17 bases between. The CDR3 is made up of 16 amino acids. Germline values: CDR1 MNHEY, CDR2 SVGEGT. CDR3 coding DNA: TGTGCCAGCAGTTACGCTCGGAGAGGGAGTCGCAATGAGCAGTTCTTC. Amino acids: CASSYARRGSRNEQFF.